This record looks at one T cell receptor beta chain sequence and its context. Its ends do not fully match the called genes, so a read error is possible. This record comes from a study of CD8+ T cells in alopecia areata. In germline, CDR1 is SNHLY, CDR2 FYNNEI. The CDR3 runs 11 residues. Treatment specified: oral pan-JAK inhibitor, 5-10 mg twice daily. RNA extraction was followed by reverse transcription into cDNA, which acted as the sequencing template. Libraries were prepared by immunoSEQ multiplex PCR; TCRdb keeps only in-frame clonotypes and omits some of them. The table shows 150,000 or so clones, with approximately 65% occurring only once.

This clonotype was obtained from a human donor with alopecia areata. The sample in question was CD4+ T cells sorted from blood, obtained at week 4, from a patient treated with tofacitinib. The V and J genes are TRBV2 and TRBJ2-1; 8 nucleotides match TRBD2. CDR3: CASSVGLAGLF. The CDR3 DNA sequence: TGTGCCAGCAGTGTAGGGTTAGCGGGGCTCTTC.